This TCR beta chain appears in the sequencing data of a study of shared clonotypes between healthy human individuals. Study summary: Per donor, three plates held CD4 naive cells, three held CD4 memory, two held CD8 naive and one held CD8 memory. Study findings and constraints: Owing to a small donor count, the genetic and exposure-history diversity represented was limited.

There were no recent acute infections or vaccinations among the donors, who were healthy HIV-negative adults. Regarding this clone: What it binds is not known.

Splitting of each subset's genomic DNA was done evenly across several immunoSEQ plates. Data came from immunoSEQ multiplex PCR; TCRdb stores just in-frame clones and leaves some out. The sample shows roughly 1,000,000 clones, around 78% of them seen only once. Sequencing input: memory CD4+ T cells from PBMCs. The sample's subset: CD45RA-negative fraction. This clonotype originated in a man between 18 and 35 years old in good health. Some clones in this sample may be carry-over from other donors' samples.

The chain's CDR3 is CASSLFGGRAVIMKTQYF. The DNA of the CDR3 is TGTGCCAGCAGCTTGTTTGGCGGGAGGGCCGTAATTATGAAGACCCAGTACTTC. The chain couples TRBV5-6 to TRBJ2-5; 9 bases are a match to TRBD2. J lost 6 bases, V lost 1 base, and 16 bases had no gene match. Germline V CDR1 and CDR2: SGHDT, YYEEEE. This CDR3 region has 18 residues.